Here is one T cell receptor (beta chain) with its context. Patients were ruled out by autoimmune disease history or systemic immunosuppression. The entry originates in a study of OX40 agonist ivuxolimab in advanced cancers. Study-wide background: Ivuxolimab, an agonist antibody against OX40 (CD134), was given to patients. Partial responses were recorded for three patients, including one with hepatocellular carcinoma and two with cutaneous melanoma.

Germline-derived CDR1 and CDR2 are SGHAT and FQNNGV. The CDR3 spans 16 residues. J lost 4 bases, V lost 4 bases, and 12 bases had no gene match. Generated by immunoSEQ multiplex PCR, the TCRdb table keeps only in-frame clones and is missing some. The table has about 98,000 clones, approximately 88% seen once; the top ten hold around 0.52%. V usage is TRBV11-2 and J usage is TRBJ1-2; 7 bases are a match to TRBD1. This clonotype originated in an adult with an advanced solid tumor such as melanoma, head and neck, liver or kidney cancer. Sequences were derived from CD4+ or CD8+ T cells sorted from blood, sampled in a trial of the OX40 agonist ivuxolimab. The CDR3 DNA is TGTGCCAGCAGCTCCCTCTACCGACAGGGAACCTATGGCTACACCTTC. Protein sequence: CASSSLYRQGTYGYTF.